Below, 6 T cell receptor beta chains from the same sample are listed, as sequenced in a study of molecular identifiers for immune sequencing clone quantification. TCRdb re-called the PCR reads through MiXCR, storing one row per CDR3 protein. The table shows about 640,000 distinct CDR3 sequences, with 15% to 20% occurring only once. The material sequenced was naive CD8+ T cells from blood, with Jurkat cell RNA spiked in. As to subset: FACS-sorted CD8+CD4-CCR7+CD45RA+ naive T cells. The receptors originated from a human donor in good health. Some libraries in this study had Jurkat cell RNA spiked in.

This clonotype was detected ten times or more. V is TRBV19 and J is TRBJ2-3, with 7 bases lining up with TRBD1. The V segment lost 9 bases and the J segment 2 bases; nucleotides outside the gene matches: 11. This CDR3 comprises 15 residues. Germline values: CDR1 LNHDA, CDR2 SQIVND (reference sequence). The CDR3 spells CASHWTGGPTDTQYF. The CDR3 DNA is TGTGCCAGCCATTGGACAGGCGGGCCCACAGATACGCAGTATTTT.

A note on this clonotype: This could be a read error, since a much larger clone is one nucleotide away. This chain connects TRBV4-1 to TRBJ2-7; 9 bases are a match to TRBD2. The CDR3 has 15 amino acids. Germline-derived CDR1 and CDR2 are MGHRA and YSYEKL. The CDR3 DNA follows: TGCGCCAGCAGCATCAGCGGGGGGTCGTCCTACGAGCAGCACTTC. Its translation: CASSISGGSSYEQHF.

Ten or more counts support this clonotype. This rearrangement joins TRBV9 to TRBJ2-3; 10 nucleotides match TRBD2. CDR3 length: 15 residues. V lost 3 bases, J lost 4 bases, and 5 bases stayed unmatched. Germline CDR1 reads SGDLS; CDR2 reads YYNGEE. The CDR3 DNA reads TGTGCCAGCAGCGCTGGGACTAGCGCGGCAGATACGCAGTATTTT. Translation: CASSAGTSAADTQYF. The full variable domain, rest sourced from reference TRBV9 and TRBJ2-3, is DSGVTQTPKHLITATGQRVTLRCSPRSGDLSVYWYQQSLDQGLQFLIQYYNGEERAKGNILERFSAQQFPDLHSELNLSSLELGDSALYFCASSAGTSAADTQYFGPGTRLTVL.

This clonotype was found many times. The J gene is TRBJ1-4, the V gene TRBV5-1, with TRBD1 matching 10 bases. The CDR3 spans 15 residues. V was clipped by 4 bases and J by 8 bases; unmatched bases: 8. Per germline, CDR1 SGHRS and CDR2 YFSETQ. CDR3: CASSLTGGRVEKLFF. CDR3 DNA: TGCGCCAGCAGCCTGACAGGGGGCCGTGTGGAAAAACTGTTTTTT.

This clonotype was seen repeatedly, ten times or more. The rearrangement links TRBV5-6 to TRBJ2-7; TRBD1 aligns across 7 bases. The junction had 6 bases not matched to a gene; V was cut back by 4 bases and J by 2 bases. The CDR3 totals 14 residues. CDR1 and CDR2 from the germline V gene are SGHDT and YYEEEE. The CDR3: CASSLPGTAYEQYF. CDR3 nucleotides: TGTGCCAGCAGCCTTCCAGGGACAGCCTACGAGCAGTACTTC.

This clonotype was picked up many times. The chain carries TRBV28 and TRBJ2-5; no reliable D call. Germline V gives CDR1 MDHEN, CDR2 SYDVKM. Trimming removed 1 base at V and 3 bases at J, with 6 bases between. The CDR3 spans 13 residues. The chain's CDR3 is CASSLYGKETQYF. The CDR3 region has the DNA TGTGCCAGCAGTTTATATGGAAAAGAGACCCAGTACTTC.